The rows below give T cell receptor beta chains drawn from one sample of a study of CD8 T cells in Susac syndrome. TCRdb fed the immunoSEQ multiplex PCR reads into MiXCR, producing one record per CDR3 protein. The sample carries about 120,000 distinct CDR3 sequences, 85% to 95% recorded once. Source material: CD8+ T cells from PBMCs. These receptors originate from a human donor in good health. CDR3s include the opening cysteine and the closing phenylalanine or tryptophan. The D gene is left open where the match is weak. Rows may omit the clone size; those that give it use once, few, many or a size class.

J: TRBJ1-2
V: TRBV19
size: NA
D: TRBD1
DNA: TGTGCCAGTATAGGGACAGGGATCTATGGCTACACCTTC
CDR3: CASIGTGIYGYTF

J: TRBJ1-2
V: TRBV29-1
size: once
D: NA
DNA: TGCAGCGTTGATCCAGTAATAACATATGGCTACACCTTC
CDR3: CSVDPVITYGYTF

J: TRBJ2-3
V: TRBV7-9
size: NA
D: NA
DNA: TGTGCCAGCAGCCAAACTAGTTCCCCAGATACGCAGTATTTT
CDR3: CASSQTSSPDTQYF

J: TRBJ2-1
V: TRBV19
size: NA
D: TRBD1
DNA: TGTGCCAGTAACCCGGACAGGGCCAATGAGCAGTTCTTC
CDR3: CASNPDRANEQFF

J: TRBJ2-7
V: TRBV4-3
size: NA
D: TRBD2
DNA: TGCGCCAGCAGCCAAGCCCGCGGGAGCACCTACGAGCAGTACTTC
CDR3: CASSQARGSTYEQYF

J: TRBJ2-7
V: TRBV28
size: NA
D: TRBD1
DNA: TGTGCCAGCGTAGGGGGCAGGGCGACGGGCGAGCAGTACTTC
CDR3: CASVGGRATGEQYF

J: TRBJ2-5
V: TRBV12-3/TRBV12-4
size: NA
D: NA
DNA: TGTGCCAGCAGTCCCCCCGGCGAAGAGACCCAGTACTTC
CDR3: CASSPPGEETQYF

J: TRBJ2-7
V: TRBV28
size: NA
D: NA
DNA: TGTGCCAGCCGGATACAGGTACCCGGCGAGCAGTACTTC
CDR3: CASRIQVPGEQYF

J: TRBJ1-1
V: TRBV4-3
size: NA
D: TRBD1
DNA: TGCGCCAGCAGCCAGGGGGACAGGGGGAACACTGAAGCTTTCTTT
CDR3: CASSQGDRGNTEAFF

J: TRBJ2-7
V: TRBV27
size: NA
D: TRBD1
DNA: TGTGCCAGCAGTTTGGGGACAGGACCCTACGAGCAGTACTTC
CDR3: CASSLGTGPYEQYF

J: TRBJ2-3
V: TRBV6-2/TRBV6-3
size: NA
D: NA
DNA: TGTGCCAGCAGTTGGACGGAAGACAGCACAGATACGCAGTATTTT
CDR3: CASSWTEDSTDTQYF

J: TRBJ2-2
V: TRBV11-2
size: NA
D: NA
DNA: TGTGCCAGCAGCTTGGGAGTTTATCCCCTAATTGACGCGAACACCGGGGAGCTGTTTTTT
CDR3: CASSLGVYPLIDANTGELFF

J: TRBJ1-1
V: TRBV14
size: once
D: NA
DNA: TGTGCCAGCAGCCAAGAACTCTCGAGGAACACTGAAGCTTTCTTT
CDR3: CASSQELSRNTEAFF

J: TRBJ1-5
V: TRBV20-1
size: once
D: TRBD1
DNA: TGCAGTGCTAGGCAAACAGGGGGAGGTCAGCCCCAGCATTTT
CDR3: CSARQTGGGQPQHF

J: TRBJ1-2
V: TRBV12-3/TRBV12-4
size: few
D: NA
DNA: TGTGCCAGCAGTTTAGCGGGATATGGCTACACCTTC
CDR3: CASSLAGYGYTF

J: TRBJ2-7
V: TRBV7-9
size: NA
D: NA
DNA: TGTGCCAGCAGCCGGTTCGGGGCGGGGTCTACCTACGAGCAGTACTTC
CDR3: CASSRFGAGSTYEQYF